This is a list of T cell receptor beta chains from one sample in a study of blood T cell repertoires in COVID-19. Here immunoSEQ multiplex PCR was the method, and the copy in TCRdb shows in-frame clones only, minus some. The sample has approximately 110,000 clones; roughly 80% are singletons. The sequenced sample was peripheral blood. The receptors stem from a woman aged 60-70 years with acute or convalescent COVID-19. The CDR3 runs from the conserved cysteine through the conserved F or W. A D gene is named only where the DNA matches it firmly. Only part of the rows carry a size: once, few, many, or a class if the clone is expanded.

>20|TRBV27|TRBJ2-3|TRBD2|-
TGTGCCAGCAGTTTCTCGGGACTAGCGGGAGTCGGGGTTAGCACAGATACGCAGTATTTT
CASSFSGLAGVGVSTDTQYF
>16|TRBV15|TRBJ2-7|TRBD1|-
TGTGCCACCAGCAGAGGGACCGGGACAGGGAATAATGAGCAGTACTTC
CATSRGTGTGNNEQYF
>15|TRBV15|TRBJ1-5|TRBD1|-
TGTGCCACCAGCAGTAACAGGGGTGGCAATCAGCCCCAGCATTTT
CATSSNRGGNQPQHF
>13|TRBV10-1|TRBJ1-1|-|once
TGCGCCAGCAGTGCTCCATCAGGGTCTGAAGCTTTCTTT
CASSAPSGSEAFF
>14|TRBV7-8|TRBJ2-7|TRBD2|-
TGTGCCAGCAGCCCTGGACTAGGGACCTACGAGCAGTACTTC
CASSPGLGTYEQYF
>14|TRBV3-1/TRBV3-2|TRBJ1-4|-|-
TGTGCCAGCAGCCCTACATACAGACTAGAAAAACTGTTTTTT
CASSPTYRLEKLFF
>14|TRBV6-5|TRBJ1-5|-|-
TGTGCCAGCACCCTCGAAAAATTTTCCAGGCCCCAGCATTTT
CASTLEKFSRPQHF
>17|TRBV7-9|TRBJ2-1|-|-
TGTGCCAGCAGCTCCACCGGGACACCAAACAGCTTACATGAGCAGTTCTTC
CASSSTGTPNSLHEQFF
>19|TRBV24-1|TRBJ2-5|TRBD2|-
TGTGCCACCAGTGATCGGGATGGCGGGAGTGCTCTTCCCCAAGAGACCCAGTACTTC
CATSDRDGGSALPQETQYF
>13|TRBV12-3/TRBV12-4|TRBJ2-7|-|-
TGTGCCAGCAGTTTCACAGGAAAGAGCGAGCAGTACTTC
CASSFTGKSEQYF
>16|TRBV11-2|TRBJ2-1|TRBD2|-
TGTGCCAGCAGCCCCCGGGCAGCGGGAGACAAAGATGAGCAGTTCTTC
CASSPRAAGDKDEQFF
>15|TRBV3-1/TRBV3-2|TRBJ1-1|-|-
TGTGCCAGCAGCCAAGGATCGGGGTTGAACGTTGAAGCTTTCTTT
CASSQGSGLNVEAFF
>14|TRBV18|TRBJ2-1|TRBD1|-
TGTGCCAGCTCACGTCCGGACAGGGACCATGAGCAGTTCTTC
CASSRPDRDHEQFF
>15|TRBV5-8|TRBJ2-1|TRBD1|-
TGTGCCAGCAGCCGTCCTACAGGGGGGAACAATGAGCAGTTCTTC
CASSRPTGGNNEQFF
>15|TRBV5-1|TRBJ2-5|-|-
TGCGCCAGCAGCTCGGAGGGCCCTATGCAAGAGACCCAGTACTTC
CASSSEGPMQETQYF
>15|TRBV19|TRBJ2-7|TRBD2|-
TGTGCCAGTAGTATACAAGCGGGGCCCTCCTACGAGCAGTACTTC
CASSIQAGPSYEQYF
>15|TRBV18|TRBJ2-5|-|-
TGTGCCAGCTCGTCGTCCCAGGGGTCCCATGAGACCCAGTACTTC
CASSSSQGSHETQYF
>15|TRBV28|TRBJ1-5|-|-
TGTGCCAGCCTTCGGCGCGGGGGGGCGCGGCAGCCCCAGCATTTT
CASLRRGGARQPQHF
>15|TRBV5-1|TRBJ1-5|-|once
TGCGCCAGCAGCCCCACAGGGTATAGCAATCAGCCCCAGCATTTT
CASSPTGYSNQPQHF
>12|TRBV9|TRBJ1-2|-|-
TGTGCCAGCAGAGACTCGGGGTTTGGCTACACCTTC
CASRDSGFGYTF
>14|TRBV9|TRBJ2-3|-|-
TGTGCCAGCAGCTTGCGGGGTGACACAGATACGCAGTATTTT
CASSLRGDTDTQYF
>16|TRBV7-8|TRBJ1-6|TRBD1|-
TGTGCCAGCAGCCTAGAGGGACAGCCGAGGGATTCACCCCTCCACTTT
CASSLEGQPRDSPLHF
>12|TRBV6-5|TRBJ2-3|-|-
TGTGCCAGCAGTACAGACCGAACGAGAGAGTATTTT
CASSTDRTREYF
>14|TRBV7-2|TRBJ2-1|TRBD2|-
TGTGCCAGCAGCCCCTTAGCGGGGGGTAATGAGCAGTTCTTC
CASSPLAGGNEQFF
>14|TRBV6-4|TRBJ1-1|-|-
TGTGCCAGCAGTCTAGAGTCCAGCGGCACTGAAGCTTTCTTT
CASSLESSGTEAFF
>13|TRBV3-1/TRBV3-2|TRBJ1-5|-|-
TGTGCCAGCAGCGGACAACCGAGGCAGCCCCAGCATTTT
CASSGQPRQPQHF
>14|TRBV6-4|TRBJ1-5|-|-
TGTGCCAGCAGTGAGTCCGGTAGCAATCAGCCCCAGCATTTT
CASSESGSNQPQHF
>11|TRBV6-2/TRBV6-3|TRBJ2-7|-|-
TGTGCCAGCAGTTCTACCCCTGAGCAGTACTTC
CASSSTPEQYF
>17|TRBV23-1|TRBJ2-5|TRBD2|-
TGCGCCAGCAGTCAATCGCGGGGGAGCAGGTCCAGGGAGACCCAGTACTTC
CASSQSRGSRSRETQYF
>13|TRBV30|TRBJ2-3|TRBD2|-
TGTGCCTGGAGTCCCACAACTAGCGCCTCGCAGTATTTT
CAWSPTTSASQYF
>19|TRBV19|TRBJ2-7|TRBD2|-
TGTGCCAGTAGTAAGGGGGGATCGGGACTAGCGGGAGCCTCCTACGAGCAGTACTTC
CASSKGGSGLAGASYEQYF